This TCR beta chain is from a study of CD8+ T cells in alopecia areata. Across the study: Tofacitinib was taken orally by treated patients, and the dose was 5 to 10 mg twice daily. Whole-study findings and limits: Lesional scalp, notably in alopecia totalis/universalis, had clonality above that of normal scalp.

Lesional scalp tissue (obtained by punch biopsy) and peripheral blood were collected from alopecia areata patients. Trimming removed 5 bases at V and 2 bases at J, with 11 bases between. Germline V gene lookup returns CDR1 SQVTM and CDR2 ANQGSEA. The CDR3 covers 13 residues. Sequencing relied on a cDNA template that was reverse transcribed from extracted RNA. TCRdb's table, derived via immunoSEQ multiplex PCR, lists solely in-frame clones and lacks some. The sample contains around 120,000 clones, 35% to 40% of which appear only once. Worth noting for this clone: Its antigen is undetermined.

This chain uses TRBV29-1 with TRBJ2-3, with no clear D. This sequence was found in a human donor with alopecia areata. Sequencing was done on a sample of CD4+ T cells sorted from blood. CDR3 residues: CSVWLILTDTQYF. As DNA, the CDR3 is TGCAGCGTTTGGTTAATTCTCACAGATACGCAGTATTTT.